Presented here are 15 T cell receptor beta chains from one specimen sequenced in a study of CD8 T cells in ankylosing spondylitis. Which antigens these TCRs recognize remains unknown. Each CDR3 protein gets one entry after TCRdb re-called the 5' RACE reads with MiXCR. The sample carries a few hundred thousand distinct CDR3 sequences, approximately 20% recorded once. Study results and limitations: About eight highly homologous variants made up a TCR beta motif that seemed to typify ankylosing spondylitis blood.

The sequencing sample was made of blood, either unsorted or a sorted T cell fraction (not recorded which). The origin of the receptors is a male donor with ankylosing spondylitis.

This chain links TRBV10-3 with TRBJ2-2; TRBD2 matches at 13 bases. V shed 6 bases and J 3 bases; nucleotides not matched to a gene: 10. CDR3 length: 18 amino acids. In germline, CDR1 is ENHRY, CDR2 SYGVKD. In DNA form, the CDR3 reads TGTGCCATCAGCTTCCGGACTAGCGGGAGAACGGACACCGGGGAGCTGTTTTTT. This encodes CAISFRTSGRTDTGELFF.

This clonotype was detected a few times. This sequence joins TRBV7-6 and TRBJ1-5, with 9 positions matching TRBD1. Germline-derived CDR1 and CDR2 are SGHVS and FNYEAQ. This CDR3 region has 17 residues. Germline trimming cut 1 base from V and 1 base from J; bases unmatched to any gene: 5. CDR3 sequence: CASSLEPDRGSNQPQHF. The CDR3 nucleotides are TGTGCCAGCAGCTTAGAACCGGACAGGGGAAGCAATCAGCCCCAGCATTTT.

This clonotype was observed a handful of times. The rearrangement links TRBV27 to TRBJ2-2; D assignment may be TRBD1 or TRBD2 (6 bases each). Germline CDR1 is MNHEY and CDR2 is SMNVEV (reference sequence). V was pared by 4 bases and J by 3 bases, with 15 bases between. CDR3 length: 16 residues. CDR3 nucleotides: TGTGCCAGCAGTTCCCATTGGGGGGCAGACACCGGGGAGCTGTTTTTT. It specifies CASSSHWGADTGELFF.

This clonotype was counted between two and nine times. The chain joins TRBV5-1 to TRBJ1-5, with D maybe TRBD1 (6 bases). V shed 5 bases and J shed 6 bases, with 15 bases lying between them. The CDR3 is 14 residues long. CDR1 is SGHRS, CDR2 YFSETQ, per germline. CDR3 protein: CASSPTQGSQPQHF. CDR3 coding DNA: TGCGCCAGCAGTCCGACACAGGGCAGTCAGCCCCAGCATTTT.

J is TRBJ2-3 and V is TRBV5-1; D gene uncertain. V gave up 0 bases and J gave up 2 bases, with 16 bases separating them. Germline V CDR1 and CDR2: SGHRS, YFSETQ. CDR3 length: 17 residues. The CDR3 DNA reads as TGCGCCAGCAGCTTGGGGCCCTCTGTTTCATCCACAGATACGCAGTATTTT. Residues: CASSLGPSVSSTDTQYF.

This chain uses TRBV25-1 with TRBJ1-4; D may be TRBD1 (5 bases). CDR3 length: 15 residues. Trimming took off 1 base at V and 3 bases at J, with 9 bases between the two ends. Per germline, CDR1 MGHDK and CDR2 SYGVNS. CDR3 loop: CASSEFGGANEKLFF. The CDR3 bases are TGTGCCAGCAGTGAATTTGGGGGAGCTAATGAAAAACTGTTTTTT.

This clonotype was counted a few times. This chain connects TRBV4-2 to TRBJ2-1, with 11 bases matching TRBD2. The CDR3 has 16 amino acids. J lost 4 bases, V lost 4 bases, and 6 bases had no gene match. Germline CDR1 reads LGHNA; CDR2 reads YNFKEQ. The CDR3 sequence is CASSRTVAGGYNEQFF. The CDR3 DNA is TGTGCCAGCAGCCGAACCGTAGCGGGAGGGTACAATGAGCAGTTCTTC.

V and J are TRBV5-1 and TRBJ2-1, with TRBD2 identical over 11 bases. V lost 5 bases and J lost 3; bases outside the gene matches: 4. The CDR3 consists of 15 residues. Germline loops: CDR1 SGHRS, CDR2 YFSETQ. The CDR3, as DNA: TGCGCCAGCAGGCGAGGGACTAGCGGCTACAATGAGCAGTTCTTC. This gives the protein CASRRGTSGYNEQFF.

The chain is built from TRBV18 and TRBJ1-1; D is unclear. V was trimmed by 3 bases and J by 4 bases, leaving 18 bases between them. CDR1 KGHSH and CDR2 LQKENI come from the germline V gene. The CDR3 consists of 16 residues. This CDR3 is CASSPRLDSGFTEAFF. The CDR3 DNA sequence: TGTGCCAGCTCACCCCGACTGGACTCGGGCTTCACTGAAGCTTTCTTT.

This clonotype was found a few times. The rearrangement joins TRBV6-1 to TRBJ2-2; D gene ambiguous. The V and J ends lost 5 bases and 2 bases respectively, with 0 bases between them. The length of the CDR3 is 11 residues. Germline V lookup: CDR1 MNHNS, CDR2 SASEGT. CDR3 loop: CASSNTGELFF. The CDR3 bases are TGTGCCAGCAGTAACACCGGGGAGCTGTTTTTT.

The chain couples TRBV2 to TRBJ1-5; D call uncertain. The CDR3 totals 14 residues. The ends were cut back, 6 bases at V and 4 bases at J, with 13 bases in the middle. Germline V gene data show CDR1 as SNHLY and CDR2 as FYNNEI. The CDR3 protein is CASSGGRTNQPQHF. In nucleotides, the CDR3 is TGTGCCAGCAGCGGCGGACGTACTAATCAGCCCCAGCATTTT.

The chain joins TRBV7-2 to TRBJ2-5; 9 bases fit TRBD1. CDR3 size: 15 residues. Germline-derived CDR1 and CDR2 are SGHTA and FQGNSA. Unmatched junction bases numbered 9, after V lost 3 bases and J lost 7 bases. The CDR3 here is CASSFRDREWGTQYF. For the CDR3, the DNA is TGTGCCAGCAGCTTCCGGGACAGGGAATGGGGGACCCAGTACTTC.

The chain is built from TRBV7-2 and TRBJ2-1; 10 nucleotides line up with TRBD2. CDR1 and CDR2 from the germline V gene are SGHTA and FQGNSA. V was clipped by 5 bases and J by 0 bases; unmatched bases: 4. The CDR3 totals 16 residues. CDR3 nucleotide sequence: TGTGCCAGCAGCCGGACTAGCGGTACCTCCTACAATGAGCAGTTCTTC. Protein sequence: CASSRTSGTSYNEQFF.

The V and J genes are TRBV7-9 and TRBJ2-5; D perhaps matches TRBD2 (5 bases). The CDR3 extends over 14 amino acids. Trimming pared 3 bases from V and 0 bases from J, leaving 8 bases between. Germline loops: CDR1 SEHNR, CDR2 FQNEAQ (reference sequence). The CDR3 DNA reads TGTGCCAGCAGCTTCTCCGGGGACCAAGAGACCCAGTACTTC. Translated: CASSFSGDQETQYF.

This clonotype showed up just a few times. CDR3 region: CASSPGRLANYGYTF. CDR3 nucleotides: TGCGCCAGCAGCCCTGGACGGCTAGCTAACTATGGCTACACCTTC. This rearrangement joins TRBV5-1 to TRBJ1-2; D remains ambiguous. This CDR3 contains 15 residues. Trimming shortened V by 4 bases and J by 0 bases, and 13 bases separated the two germline ends. Germline CDR1 reads SGHRS; CDR2 reads YFSETQ.